The sequence of this T cell receptor beta chain was determined in a study of cytotoxic CD8 clonotypes in ibrutinib-treated CLL. Produced via immunoSEQ multiplex PCR; TCRdb's table is partial and in-frame only. The sample has about 120,000 clones; 58% are singletons. The CDR3 runs to 13 residues. V dropped 6 bases and J dropped 1 base, with 7 bases sitting between them. Germline lookup yields CDR1 MNHEY and CDR2 SVGAGI. The J gene is TRBJ1-3, the V gene TRBV6-5; D gene uncertain. The receptor's source is a human donor with chronic lymphocytic leukemia. Sequences were derived from PBMCs, sampled after 24 months of ibrutinib treatment. As DNA, the CDR3 is TGTGCCAGCAGAGCAGGTTCTGGAAACACCATATATTTT. It translates to CASRAGSGNTIYF.